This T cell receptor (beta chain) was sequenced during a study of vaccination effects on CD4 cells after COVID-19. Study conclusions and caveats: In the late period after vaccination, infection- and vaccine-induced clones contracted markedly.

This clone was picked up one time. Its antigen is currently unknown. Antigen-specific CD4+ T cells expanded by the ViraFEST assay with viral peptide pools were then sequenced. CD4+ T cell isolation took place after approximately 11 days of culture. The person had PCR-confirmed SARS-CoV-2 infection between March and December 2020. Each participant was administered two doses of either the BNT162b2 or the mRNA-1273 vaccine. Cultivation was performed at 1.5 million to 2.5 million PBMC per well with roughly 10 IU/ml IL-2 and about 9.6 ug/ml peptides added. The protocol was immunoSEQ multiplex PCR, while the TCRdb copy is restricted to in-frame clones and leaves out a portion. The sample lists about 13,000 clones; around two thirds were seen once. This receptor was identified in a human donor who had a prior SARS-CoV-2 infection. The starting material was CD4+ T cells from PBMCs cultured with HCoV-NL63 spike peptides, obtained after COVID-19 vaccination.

DNA for the CDR3: TGTGCTAGTGGTTCATTTTTCGACAGGGTTACGATTAACTATGGCTACACCTTC. The encoded protein is CASGSFFDRVTINYGYTF. The V gene is TRBV12-5, the J gene TRBJ1-2, with 7 bases fitting TRBD1. V lost 4 bases and J lost 1; bases outside the gene matches: 15. The CDR3 contains 18 residues. Germline loops: CDR1 LGHNT, CDR2 FRNRAP.